What follows are 14 T cell receptor beta chains derived from one specimen sequenced in a study of blood T cell repertoires in COVID-19 (dated by TCRdb to 2020 to 2022). Receptor amplification or capture employed the immunoSEQ multiplex PCR assay. This immuneACCESS table, as held by TCRdb, lists in-frame sequences with V and J called but not all clones. Of the missing ones, under half trace to an unresolved V gene in checked studies; the others have no known cause. Present in this sample are tens of thousands of clones, over 70% of which were seen just once. The biggest ten clones account for roughly 11% of the sample. Specimen: peripheral blood. The receptors were sampled from a man older than 75 with acute or convalescent COVID-19.

V and J are TRBV6-4 and TRBJ2-1; TRBD2 matches 8 bases. The CDR3 has 16 residues. V lost 4 bases to trimming and J lost 1 base; unmatched junction nucleotides: 6. In germline, CDR1 is MRHNA, CDR2 SNTAGT. CDR3 residues: CASSVEGGGSYNEQFF. CDR3 DNA: TGTGCCAGCAGTGTGGAGGGCGGGGGGTCCTACAATGAGCAGTTCTTC.

V is TRBV9 and J is TRBJ1-6, with a tentative D call TRBD1 (6 bases). This CDR3 is 16 amino acids long. V lost 4 bases, J lost 9 bases, and 20 bases lay in between. Germline V CDR1 and CDR2: SGDLS, YYNGEE. Here the CDR3 reads CASSLTQTGATSPLHF. DNA of the CDR3: TGTGCCAGCAGCCTCACCCAGACAGGCGCGACTTCACCCCTCCACTTT. The variable domain in full, with the rest retrieved from reference TRBV9 and TRBJ1-6, is DSGVTQTPKHLITATGQRVTLRCSPRSGDLSVYWYQQSLDQGLQFLIQYYNGEERAKGNILERFSAQQFPDLHSELNLSSLELGDSALYFCASSLTQTGATSPLHFGNGTRLTVT.

The chain employs TRBV5-1 and TRBJ2-7, with D perhaps matching TRBD2 (5 bases). Deletions cut 3 bases from V and 6 bases from J, with 16 bases between. Looked up from germline, CDR1 is SGHRS and CDR2 is YFSETQ. This CDR3 region has 14 residues. The DNA for the CDR3 is TGCGCCAGCAGCTCTCGACGGGGAGTGGGCGAGCAGTACTTC. The encoded protein is CASSSRRGVGEQYF.

The V and J genes are TRBV3-1 (or the pseudogene TRBV3-2) and TRBJ1-5; 10 bases match TRBD1. Germline-derived CDR1 and CDR2 are LGHDT and YNNKEL (reference sequence). The CDR3 has 14 residues. V dropped 6 bases and J dropped 6; count of bases not matched to a gene: 5. CDR3 loop: CASRGQGEGQPQHF. The DNA of the CDR3 is TGTGCCAGCAGAGGACAGGGGGAAGGTCAGCCCCAGCATTTT.

The chain has TRBV14 and TRBJ2-3; possibly TRBD2 for D (5 bases). Germline-derived CDR1 and CDR2 are SGHDN and FVKESK. V lost 3 bases to trimming and J lost 4 bases, with 11 bases between them. CDR3 length: 14 residues. The CDR3 DNA sequence: TGTGCCAGCAGCCAGAGGGTAGGCCCAGATACGCAGTATTTT. As protein: CASSQRVGPDTQYF.

J is TRBJ1-1 and V is TRBV30; 7 bases map to TRBD1. Germline V gives CDR1 GTSNPN, CDR2 SVGIG (reference sequence). V lost 4 bases to trimming and J lost 5 bases; unmatched junction nucleotides: 10. The CDR3 loop spans 14 amino acids. This CDR3 reads CAWKKFRGATEAFF. In DNA, the CDR3 is TGTGCCTGGAAGAAGTTCAGGGGGGCTACTGAAGCTTTCTTT.

J is TRBJ2-1 and V is TRBV6-6, with TRBD2 matching 7 bases. V lost 2 bases to trimming and J lost 7 bases; unmatched junction nucleotides: 5. The CDR3 is 14 residues long. Germline V lookup: CDR1 MNHNY, CDR2 SVGAGI (reference sequence). In DNA, the CDR3 is TGTGCCAGCAGTTACACGGGACTACTAAATGAGCAGTTCTTC. As protein: CASSYTGLLNEQFF.

This clone was counted only a few times. The chain carries TRBV2 and TRBJ1-5; D possibly corresponds to TRBD1 (5 bases). Trimming removed 10 bases from V and 6 bases from J, with 13 bases in between. This CDR3 spans 12 amino acids. The V gene's germline CDR1 is SNHLY and CDR2 FYNNEI. In nucleotides, the CDR3 is TGTGCCACCCGGGGGGAGGTTCAGCCCCAGCATTTT. Residues: CATRGEVQPQHF.

J is TRBJ2-1 and V is TRBV2; D call uncertain. Germline CDR1 is SNHLY and CDR2 is FYNNEI. This CDR3 has 12 amino acids. The germline V and J ends were trimmed by 5 bases and 5 bases, with 7 bases remaining between them. As DNA, the CDR3 is TGTGCCAGCAGTATCACAAACAATGAGCAGTTCTTC. This encodes CASSITNNEQFF.

The chain uses TRBV10-2 and TRBJ1-6, with D maybe TRBD1 (6 bases). V lost 0 bases, J lost 11 bases, and 14 bases lay in between. The CDR3 contains 15 residues. The germline V gene encodes CDR1 WSHSY and CDR2 SAAADI. CDR3 protein: CASSESPQGTAPLHF. The DNA of the CDR3 is TGCGCCAGCAGTGAGTCCCCTCAGGGGACCGCACCCCTCCACTTT.

This chain joins TRBV28 and TRBJ1-1, with D maybe TRBD1 (5 bases). The CDR3 consists of 14 residues. Per germline, CDR1 MDHEN and CDR2 SYDVKM. V dropped 4 bases and J dropped 4 bases, with 13 bases sitting between them. DNA for the CDR3: TGTGCCAGCAGTTCCCTTCGTAGGGGCACTGAAGCTTTCTTT. Its protein product is CASSSLRRGTEAFF. Looking up the rest from reference TRBV28 and TRBJ1-1 gives the full variable domain: DVKVTQSSRYLVKRTGEKVFLECVQDMDHENMFWYRQDPGLGLRLIYFSYDVKMKEKGDIPEGYSVSREKKERFSLILESASTNQTSMYLCASSSLRRGTEAFFGQGTRLTVV.

The rearrangement joins TRBV18 to TRBJ2-1; 14 positions match TRBD2. Trimming took 3 bases from V and 7 from J; bases not matched to a gene: 11. This CDR3 region has 18 residues. CDR1 and CDR2 (germline): KGHSH, LQKENI. In DNA, the CDR3 is TGTGCCAGCTCACCGCTAGGAGGACTAGCGGGAGGAGGGAATGAGCAGTTCTTC. It codes for CASSPLGGLAGGGNEQFF.

V gene TRBV27 combines with J gene TRBJ2-1; 9 bases line up with TRBD2. This CDR3 spans 18 amino acids. V dropped 4 bases and J dropped 7; count of bases not matched to a gene: 17. Germline V lookup: CDR1 MNHEY, CDR2 SMNVEV (reference sequence). CDR3 sequence: CASSSKLPWTSASNEQFF. CDR3 coding DNA: TGTGCCAGCAGTTCCAAACTCCCGTGGACTAGCGCGTCGAATGAGCAGTTCTTC.

The chain has TRBV28 and TRBJ1-5; 8 bases fit TRBD1. The germline V gene has CDR1 MDHEN and CDR2 SYDVKM. The CDR3 has 14 residues. V dropped 5 bases and J dropped 7; count of bases not matched to a gene: 7. CDR3 in amino acids: CASSRGRGRQPQHF. The CDR3 DNA follows: TGTGCCAGCAGTCGCGGCAGGGGGCGGCAGCCCCAGCATTTT.